The present T cell receptor beta chain was sequenced within a study of T and B cells in COVID-19 patients. Across the whole study: Peripheral blood came from COVID-19 patients with active infection or after recovery. At median age around 34 years, recovered patients were younger than active-infection patients at about 63.

Study-wide results and limits: In COVID-19 patients, T cell receptor beta variable and joining gene use was reportedly strongly skewed. At recovery TRB diversity and richness exceeded healthy donors, after highly clonal active COVID-19 repertoires.

Each TRB amplification used roughly 220-550 ng of genomic DNA from blood. BIOMED2 TRB-A/B primer pools were used in multiplex TRB PCR. TCRdb re-derived calls from the multiplex PCR reads in MiXCR, one entry per CDR3 protein. The repertoire has thousands of distinct CDR3 sequences, 25% to 30% of them found once; the top ten carry roughly 5.9%. Comment on this clonotype: Its antigen is undetermined.

The CDR3 spans 17 residues. V shed 5 bases, J shed 5 bases, and the junction held 14 bases outside the gene matches. Germline V gene data show CDR1 as MNHEY and CDR2 as SVGAGI. This rearrangement joins TRBV6-5 to TRBJ1-4; TRBD1 matches at 7 bases. What was sequenced was blood. This clonotype was sampled from a human donor with active COVID-19. The CDR3 spells CASSLTRQGPPNEKLFF. CDR3 DNA sequence: TGTGCCAGCAGTCTAACCCGACAGGGACCTCCGAATGAAAAACTGTTTTTT.